A selection of T cell receptor beta chains follows, all from one sample in a study of identical twins. TCRdb re-analysed the 5' RACE reads in MiXCR, keeping a single row per CDR3 protein. The sample lists approximately 280,000 distinct CDR3 sequences, about 8.1% occurring once. The same data also contributed to another study, on yellow fever vaccine responses in identical twins.

The source material was memory (CD45RO+) T cells sorted from blood. The receptors derive from a young woman in good health. Both conserved end residues are part of each CDR3. Fields, in order: CDR3 DNA, CDR3 protein, D gene, V gene, clone size, J gene. The D gene is left open where the match is weak. Only part of the rows carry a size: once, few, many, or a class if the clone is expanded.

TGTGCCTTCAGTTTAGGAAGGGTCAACCCATCGCGCTCCTACAATGAGCAGTTCTTC CAFSLGRVNPSRSYNEQFF NA TRBV10-3 NA TRBJ2-1
TGTGCCAGCAGCCCTCGACCCGTTAGCGGGAGAGGAGGGGAGCAGTACTTC CASSPRPVSGRGGEQYF TRBD2 TRBV9 few TRBJ2-7
TGTGCCAGCAGCCAAGGGACTAGCGGGGGGGCCGAGCAGTTCTTC CASSQGTSGGAEQFF TRBD2 TRBV3-1 many TRBJ2-1
TGTGCCAGCAGCCAAGATTGGTTACGACAGGGAACCTACAATGAGCAGTTCTTC CASSQDWLRQGTYNEQFF TRBD1 TRBV3-1 NA TRBJ2-1
TGTGCCAGCTCCCTCCGACAGGAGCCATACAATGAGCAGTTCTTC CASSLRQEPYNEQFF NA TRBV18 NA TRBJ2-1
TGTGCCAGCAGTTGGGTCTCACCGGGTACGCAGTATTTT CASSWVSPGTQYF NA TRBV27 once TRBJ2-3
TGTGCCAGCTCACCAAAGGGGAGCAATCAGCCCCAGCATTTT CASSPKGSNQPQHF NA TRBV18 many TRBJ1-5
TGCGCCAGCAGCTTGGGGCGTTTCTACAATGAGCAGTTCTTC CASSLGRFYNEQFF NA TRBV5-1 NA TRBJ2-1
TGTGCCACCAGCAGAGGGACTTTGAACACCGGGGAGCTGTTTTTT CATSRGTLNTGELFF NA TRBV15 NA TRBJ2-2
TGTGCCAGCAGCTTGCGCCGGGACTTCTCCTACAATGAGCAGTTCTTC CASSLRRDFSYNEQFF NA TRBV7-9 many TRBJ2-1
TGCAGTATTCCCCGGGGGACTATAATCAATGGGCAGTTCTTC CSIPRGTIINGQFF TRBD2 TRBV20-1 NA TRBJ2-1
TGCAGTGCTAGAGATAGATTCCGGGACAGCCGGGAAAAACTGTTTTTT CSARDRFRDSREKLFF TRBD1 TRBV20-1 many TRBJ1-4
TGTGCCAGCAGCGTAGTGACAGGGGGAATAGGCACTGAAGCTTTCTTT CASSVVTGGIGTEAFF TRBD1 TRBV9 many TRBJ1-1
TGTGCCAGCAGATTACTAGTATCTGAGACCCAGTACTTC CASRLLVSETQYF NA TRBV2 few TRBJ2-5
TGCAGTGCTAGAAACCTGGGACAGACTTTGAACACTGAAGCTTTCTTT CSARNLGQTLNTEAFF TRBD1 TRBV20-1 NA TRBJ1-1
TGTGCCAGCAGCCATGAGAGGGGTCGCTCCTACAATGAGCAGTTCTTC CASSHERGRSYNEQFF NA TRBV7-3 few TRBJ2-1
TGCAGTGCTAGTAGGCCGGGACTAGCGGGAGCAGAGACCCAGTACTTC CSASRPGLAGAETQYF TRBD2 TRBV20-1 NA TRBJ2-5
TGTGCCACCAGCACCGGTATGTCCCCGAATCAGCCCCAGCATTTT CATSTGMSPNQPQHF NA TRBV15 many TRBJ1-5
TGCAGTGCTGGCCGACTAGCGACTAAAGAGACCCAGTACTTC CSAGRLATKETQYF TRBD2 TRBV20-1 few TRBJ2-5
TGTGCCAGCAACGTTGCGGGGGCGAACACTGAAGCTTTCTTT CASNVAGANTEAFF NA TRBV6-1 few TRBJ1-1
TGTGCCAGCAGGGGACACTTGAACACTGAAGCTTTCTTT CASRGHLNTEAFF NA TRBV27 many TRBJ1-1
TGTGCCAGCAGTCAACTAACAGGACGGGTAACCTACAATGAGCAGTTCTTC CASSQLTGRVTYNEQFF NA TRBV6-1 many TRBJ2-1
TGTGCCAGCAGTTTATCGACAGGGAGGGGTGGGGGTGAGCAGTTCTTC CASSLSTGRGGGEQFF NA TRBV12-3/TRBV12-4 few TRBJ2-1
TGTGCCAGCACTCAGGGCTACGAGCAGTACTTC CASTQGYEQYF NA TRBV12-3/TRBV12-4 many TRBJ2-7
TGCAGTGCACGCTGGGACGCCGAGGCGGATGCTTTCTTT CSARWDAEADAFF NA TRBV20-1 NA TRBJ1-1
TGTGCCAGCATTGATGGGACACCGGGGGTCTACGAGCAGTACTTC CASIDGTPGVYEQYF NA TRBV2 few TRBJ2-7
TGTGCCAGCAGTGTTCGAGCGGGGGGACAAGAGACCCAGTACTTC CASSVRAGGQETQYF TRBD2 TRBV2 NA TRBJ2-5
TGCAGTGCTAGAGTCGGGACAAGCTATCAGCCCCAGCATTTT CSARVGTSYQPQHF NA TRBV20-1 NA TRBJ1-5
TGTGCCAGCACGAACCCAGGGAGCGGCTATGGCTACACCTTC CASTNPGSGYGYTF NA TRBV2 few TRBJ1-2
TGTGCCAGCTCACCACCTGGGGGGATAATGAGCTCCTACAATGAGCAGTTCTTC CASSPPGGIMSSYNEQFF NA TRBV18 NA TRBJ2-1
TGTGCCAGCAGCCCTAGTACTGCAGGAGAGCAGTTCTTC CASSPSTAGEQFF NA TRBV3-1 many TRBJ2-1
TGCAGTGCTAGTATCAGTGCAGATACGCAGTATTTT CSASISADTQYF NA TRBV20-1 NA TRBJ2-3
TGTGCCAGCAGTTTATTCGGGAGGGCAATCACCGGGGAGCTGTTTTTT CASSLFGRAITGELFF TRBD2 TRBV28 NA TRBJ2-2
TGTGCCAGCAGTGTCCGCAATGAGCAGTTCTTC CASSVRNEQFF NA TRBV25-1 many TRBJ2-1
TGTGCCAGCAGTCTTAGCGGGAGCAGGGTCGGGGAGCTGTTTTTT CASSLSGSRVGELFF TRBD2 TRBV28 NA TRBJ2-2
TGTGCCAGCTCACCACCGGGGCCGACAGCGAACACCGGGGAGCTGTTTTTT CASSPPGPTANTGELFF NA TRBV18 NA TRBJ2-2
TGTGCCAGCAGCCAAGATAGGGCTAGCGGGAGACGGACCCAGTACTTC CASSQDRASGRRTQYF TRBD2 TRBV4-2 NA TRBJ2-5
TGTGCCAGCAGCCAAGTCGCCACCGAGACCCAGTACTTC CASSQVATETQYF NA TRBV14 NA TRBJ2-5
TGCGCCAGCAGTCATACCACGACAGGCCGCAGGGAGACCCAGTACTTC CASSHTTTGRRETQYF NA TRBV5-1 many TRBJ2-5
TGTGCCAGCAGCTTAAATCCGTACTACAATGAGCAGTTCTTC CASSLNPYYNEQFF NA TRBV7-3 NA TRBJ2-1
TGTGCCAGCGGTAAGGGGACTGAAGCTTTCTTT CASGKGTEAFF NA TRBV2 many TRBJ1-1
TGTGCCAGCAGTTTATCTTCCTTGGGGACAGAAACCGGGGAGCTGTTTTTT CASSLSSLGTETGELFF TRBD1 TRBV27 few TRBJ2-2
TGTGCCTCCCAGGGGACCCAACCTCTAGCCAAAAACATTCAGTACTTC CASQGTQPLAKNIQYF NA TRBV25-1 few TRBJ2-4
TGTGCCAGCAGTTTTGGCGTGGCTAGCGGGAGGGTACCCTACGAGCAGTACTTC CASSFGVASGRVPYEQYF TRBD2 TRBV28 few TRBJ2-7
TGTGCCAGCAGTTTCGGGACAGGGGCCGGGAATCAGCCCCAGCATTTT CASSFGTGAGNQPQHF TRBD1 TRBV12-3/TRBV12-4 NA TRBJ1-5
TGTGCCAGCAGCTTAGATGGGCCGACTAGCCAGGCGCAGTATTTT CASSLDGPTSQAQYF TRBD2 TRBV11-2 many TRBJ2-3
TGTGCCACCAGCAGAGATACGGGCAATGAGCAGTTCTTC CATSRDTGNEQFF NA TRBV15 few TRBJ2-1
TGTGCCAGCATTATCCCCGGGATCACTGAAGCTTTCTTT CASIIPGITEAFF NA TRBV28 few TRBJ1-1
TGCGCCAGCAGCTTTACCGGGGGGAATAATTCACCCCTCCACTTT CASSFTGGNNSPLHF NA TRBV5-1 NA TRBJ1-6
TGTGCCAGCAGTACCGACAGCTTCAATCAGCCCCAGCATTTT CASSTDSFNQPQHF NA TRBV28 many TRBJ1-5